The TCR beta chain described here comes from a study of beta chain features in type 1 diabetes. Overall study context: Patients shared similar age, gender and cell yields with healthy donors. The study's findings and limits: When VDJ junctions were examined, type 1 diabetes patients showed fewer insertions and more deletions. Shortening of TCRB CDR3s, moderate but significant, appeared in all four CD4+ subsets of Type 1 diabetes patients.

Every isolated RNA sample was fully reverse transcribed, so sequencing captured expressed TCRB transcripts. The data were produced by immunoSEQ multiplex PCR, yet TCRdb's version contains in-frame clones alone and is incomplete. Of tens of thousands of clones listed, about 64% are singletons. Germline CDR1 reads MDHEN; CDR2 reads SYDVKM. The CDR3 is 15 amino acids. Trimming removed 3 bases at V and 7 bases at J, with 18 bases between. Notes on this clone: Its matching antigen is unknown.

Post-sort purity exceeded 98% for all sorted populations. The sequenced material came from stem cell memory CD4+ T cells from blood. This sequence originates from a woman younger than 45 with type 1 diabetes. The V gene is TRBV28, the J gene TRBJ1-1; D perhaps matches TRBD1 (5 bases). CDR3: CASSLGGLRGGEAFF. CDR3 bases: TGTGCCAGCAGTTTGGGGGGACTCCGGGGCGGTGAAGCTTTCTTT.